The 15 T cell receptor beta chains presented below share a single source sample, sequenced in a study of tumor-infiltrating lymphocytes in oesophageal squamous cell carcinoma. In TCRdb, the PCR reads were re-called with MiXCR into one record per CDR3 protein. The data contain roughly 20,000 distinct CDR3 sequences, 35% to 45% of them singletons. The sequenced sample was normal esophageal tissue next to the tumor. Receptors originate from a female donor with esophageal squamous cell carcinoma.

This clonotype has more than one count but fewer than ten. The V call is TRBV2, the J call TRBJ2-3; possibly TRBD1 for D (5 bases). This CDR3 has 14 amino acids. V lost 6 bases to trimming and J lost 4 bases, with 14 bases between them. Looked up from germline, CDR1 is SNHLY and CDR2 is FYNNEI. The CDR3 nucleotides read TGTGCCAGCAGCGCCAGACAGCCGCCAGATACGCAGTATTTT. Translating gives CASSARQPPDTQYF.

The rearrangement uses TRBV6-2 or TRBV6-3 and TRBJ2-6; 11 nucleotides line up with TRBD1. The J call may be mistaken, given a closer DNA end match to TRBJ2-7. The germline V gene has CDR1 MNHEY and CDR2 SVGEGT. There are 15 residues in the CDR3. In nucleotides, the CDR3 is TGTGCCAGCAGATCGATCCGGGACAGGGGGATTCAGCAGTACTTC. The encoded protein is CASRSIRDRGIQQYF.

As concerns this clonotype: An end of the junction does not agree with germline; a read error may underlie this. As DNA, the CDR3 is TGTGCCAGCAGTTACTCTTTTTATTCGTGTAGTCGCTACGAGCAGTACTTT. Amino acid sequence: CASSYSFYSCSRYEQYF. V and J are TRBV6-8 and TRBJ1-6; D ambiguous. From germline, CDR1 is MNHGY and CDR2 SAAAGT. This CDR3 spans 17 amino acids.

This clonotype was recorded only once. The CDR3 spells CASSLGGSDRETQYF. For the CDR3, the DNA is TGTGCCAGCAGCTTAGGAGGGAGCGACAGAGAGACCCAGTACTTC. The rearrangement uses TRBV11-3 and TRBJ2-6; possibly TRBD1 or TRBD2 for D (5 bases each). Matching the DNA end better, TRBJ2-5 makes the J call doubtful. Germline V CDR1 and CDR2: SGHNT, YENEEA. This CDR3 has 15 amino acids.

By share of the sample, this clonotype is medium-sized. V usage is TRBV12-3 or TRBV12-4 and J usage is TRBJ2-2, with D tentatively TRBD2 (6 bases). The CDR3 contains 14 residues. Trimming removed 5 bases from V and 5 bases from J, with 12 bases in between. The CDR3 reads CASSGREFTGELFF. The CDR3 DNA reads TGTGCCAGCAGTGGGCGGGAATTTACCGGGGAGCTGTTTTTT.

Relative to its sample, this clonotype is medium-sized. The chain is built from TRBV12-3 or TRBV12-4 and TRBJ2-1, with no clear D. Trimming cost V 2 bases and J 7 bases, with 12 bases left between them. The CDR3 runs to 14 residues. CDR3 in amino acids: CASSLWGNWNEQFF. The CDR3 coding sequence is TGTGCCAGCAGTTTATGGGGAAACTGGAATGAGCAGTTCTTC.

This clonotype was recorded at least ten times. V gene TRBV4-1 combines with J gene TRBJ2-3, with 14 bases aligning to TRBD2. This CDR3 has 16 residues. The germline gives CDR1 MGHRA, CDR2 YSYEKL. The junction had 1 base not matched to a gene; V was cut back by 1 base and J by 4 bases. CDR3 DNA: TGCGCCAGCAGCCAAGGACTAGCGGGAGGGTCAGATACGCAGTATTTT. Its translation is CASSQGLAGGSDTQYF.

In its sample, this clonotype was seen many times. Since a much larger clone is just one base distant, this may be a read error. The rearrangement uses TRBV7-3 and TRBJ2-7; 9 bases line up with TRBD2. V shed 5 bases and J 7 bases; nucleotides not matched to a gene: 15. The CDR3 totals 16 residues. Germline CDR1 and CDR2: SGHTA and FQGTGA. The CDR3 reads CASSLPPTSGGVEQYF. CDR3 nucleotide sequence: TGTGCCAGCAGCCTACCACCGACTAGCGGCGGGGTTGAGCAGTACTTC.

This clonotype has a handful of counts. V usage is TRBV2 and J usage is TRBJ1-2; TRBD1 might be the D (6 bases). The CDR3 is 14 amino acids. The germline V gene encodes CDR1 SNHLY and CDR2 FYNNEI. The V end lost 8 bases, the J end lost 0 bases, and 13 bases lay between the germline ends. The DNA of the CDR3 is TGTGCCAGCCGCCGGGACATCTCTAACTATGGCTACACCTTC. Translating it yields CASRRDISNYGYTF.

This clonotype has a count of ten or more. The CDR3 loop is CASKKRTGGIQPQHF. CDR3 sequence (DNA): TGTGCCAGCAAGAAACGGACAGGGGGAATTCAGCCCCAGCATTTT. The rearrangement uses TRBV28 and TRBJ1-5, with TRBD1 matching 10 bases. V gave up 7 bases and J gave up 6 bases; unmatched junction bases: 9. CDR3 size: 15 residues. CDR1 is MDHEN, CDR2 SYDVKM, per germline. Complete variable domain (other parts from reference TRBV28 and TRBJ1-5): DVKVTQSSRYLVKRTGEKVFLECVQDMDHENMFWYRQDPGLGLRLIYFSYDVKMKEKGDIPEGYSVSREKKERFSLILESASTNQTSMYLCASKKRTGGIQPQHFGDGTRLSIL.

The V and J genes are TRBV6-1 and TRBJ2-5; a weak D match, TRBD2 (5 bases). This CDR3 contains 15 residues. Germline CDR1 and CDR2: MNHNS and SASEGT. V shed 4 bases and J shed 0 bases, with 12 bases lying between them. The CDR3 nucleotides are TGTGCCAGCAGTGCGATCGGGGTCCACCAAGAGACCCAGTACTTC. The encoded protein is CASSAIGVHQETQYF.

CDR3 loop: CASRISFWGVGQTQYF. As DNA, the CDR3 is TGTGCCAGCAGAATCTCCTTTTGGGGGGTCGGTCAGACCCAGTACTTC. The chain recombines TRBV6-1 with TRBJ2-5; maybe TRBD2 (6 bases). CDR1 is MNHNS, CDR2 SASEGT, per germline. This CDR3 has 16 residues. The V gene lost 6 bases and the J gene lost 6 bases, with 23 bases spanning the gap.

A remark on this clonotype: A read error is likely, as this CDR3 ends without the conserved phenylalanine or tryptophan. Because the CDR3's place on the DNA is in doubt, the DNA is left out and the CDR3 is given as listed by TCRdb. The V gene is TRBV7-3, the J gene TRBJ2-3; the listed D gene, TRBD2, was not tested against the DNA. Germline CDR1 and CDR2: SGHTA and FQGTGA. Inclusive of both ends, the CDR3 amounts to 16 amino acids. CDR3 sequence: CASSQGGGKETQYFGP.

This clonotype was counted many times. The chain employs TRBV14 and TRBJ1-2; D call uncertain. V lost 2 bases to trimming and J lost 2 bases, with 12 bases between them. Germline lookup yields CDR1 SGHDN and CDR2 FVKESK. The CDR3 loop spans 15 amino acids. The CDR3 region is CASSQKDGGNYGYTF. CDR3 DNA: TGTGCCAGCAGCCAAAAAGACGGAGGCAACTATGGCTACACCTTC.

Ten or more counts support this clonotype. J is TRBJ2-1 and V is TRBV7-3, with 9 bases matching TRBD2. The CDR3 runs to 15 residues. J was trimmed by 8 bases and V by 5 bases; bases with no gene match: 10. Germline CDR1 SGHTA, CDR2 FQGTGA. The CDR3 region is CASSLSGRYKDEQFF. The CDR3 DNA reads TGTGCCAGCAGCCTAAGCGGGAGGTATAAGGATGAGCAGTTCTTC.